The 25 T cell receptor beta chains listed next were all sequenced from one sample in a study of OX40 agonist ivuxolimab in advanced cancers. Library generation was performed with the immunoSEQ multiplex PCR assay. TCRdb took this table from immuneACCESS and kept in-frame rearrangements with V and J called. Such tables lack part of the clones; where checked against another copy, unresolved V genes explain under half of the gap, and the rest is unexplained. The sample includes some 97,000 clones, with less than 95% observed a single time. The ten largest clones take up approximately 0.31% of the sample. Sequencing used CD4+ or CD8+ T cells sorted from blood, obtained in a trial of the OX40 agonist ivuxolimab. Receptor source: an adult with an advanced solid tumor such as melanoma, head and neck, liver or kidney cancer.

The genes are TRBV7-2 and TRBJ2-1, with D perhaps TRBD2 (5 bases). The CDR3 has 14 amino acids. CDR1 is SGHTA, CDR2 FQGNSA, per germline. Trimming removed 5 bases from V and 4 bases from J, with 12 bases in between. CDR3 bases: TGTGCCAGCAGCCAGGACTTAATTTACAATGAGCAGTTCTTC. Translating gives CASSQDLIYNEQFF.

This chain links TRBV18 with TRBJ2-5; D call uncertain. The CDR3 is 12 residues long. The ends were cut back, 1 base at V and 4 bases at J, with 4 bases in the middle. Germline V gene sequence: CDR1 KGHSH, CDR2 LQKENI. The CDR3 sequence is CASSPQGETQYF. The CDR3 DNA sequence: TGTGCCAGCTCACCACAGGGAGAGACCCAGTACTTC.

The chain joins TRBV5-6 to TRBJ2-3, with 7 bases aligning to TRBD1. Germline CDR1 SGHDT, CDR2 YYEEEE. CDR3 length: 16 residues. The junction had 8 bases not matched to a gene; V was cut back by 4 bases and J by 0 bases. The CDR3 here is CASSIYRGVSTDTQYF. In nucleotides, the CDR3 is TGTGCCAGCAGCATCTACAGGGGTGTGAGCACAGATACGCAGTATTTT.

The rearrangement joins TRBV5-1 to TRBJ2-2; 9 bases map to TRBD2. This CDR3 contains 16 residues. The germline CDR1 and CDR2 sequences are SGHRS and YFSETQ. Trimming removed 2 bases from V and 0 bases from J; junction bases left unmatched: 2. This CDR3 is CASSLLAGANTGELFF. For the CDR3, the DNA is TGCGCCAGCAGCTTATTAGCGGGAGCGAACACCGGGGAGCTGTTTTTT.

The chain links TRBV18 to TRBJ2-7, with D unclear. Germline assignment: CDR1 KGHSH and CDR2 LQKENI. The CDR3 extends over 16 amino acids. Trimming left V 3 bases short and J 1 base short, with 16 bases between. The CDR3 sequence: CASSPGMGSKSYEQYF. CDR3 DNA: TGTGCCAGCTCACCGGGGATGGGTAGCAAGTCCTACGAGCAGTACTTC.

The chain carries TRBV2 and TRBJ2-5; 11 bases align to TRBD1. V was pared by 5 bases and J by 4 bases, with 3 bases of the junction left unmatched. The CDR3 has 14 residues. CDR1 SNHLY and CDR2 FYNNEI come from the germline V gene. The CDR3 loop reads CASSWDRGGETQYF. CDR3 coding DNA: TGTGCCAGCAGTTGGGACAGGGGGGGAGAGACCCAGTACTTC.

The genes are TRBV7-2 and TRBJ2-7; D may match TRBD1 or TRBD2 (5 bases each). CDR3 length equals 16 residues. The germline V and J ends were trimmed by 0 bases and 2 bases, with 14 bases remaining between them. Germline loops: CDR1 SGHTA, CDR2 FQGNSA. The CDR3 is CASSLARWGRTYEQYF. Here the CDR3 DNA reads TGTGCCAGCAGCTTAGCGCGCTGGGGACGAACCTACGAGCAGTACTTC.

V gene TRBV6-6 combines with J gene TRBJ2-1; 8 nucleotides line up with TRBD2. Germline V gives CDR1 MNHNY, CDR2 SVGAGI (reference sequence). Trimming at V came to 7 bases and at J to 7 bases, leaving 6 bases not matched to a gene. The CDR3 spans 13 residues. CDR3 amino acids: CASKETGGNEQFF. Written as DNA, the CDR3 is TGTGCCAGCAAAGAAACGGGAGGGAATGAGCAGTTCTTC.

The chain combines TRBV10-2 with TRBJ1-5; possibly TRBD1 for D (5 bases). V was shortened by 3 bases and J by 15 bases, with 12 bases between the two germline ends. The CDR3 contains 11 residues. Germline loops: CDR1 WSHSY, CDR2 SAAADI. The CDR3 spells CASSDGATPHF. In DNA, the CDR3 is TGCGCCAGCAGTGATGGGGCAACCCCGCATTTT.

The J gene is TRBJ2-7, the V gene TRBV5-1; TRBD2 matches at 10 bases. This CDR3 has 17 residues. With V trimmed by 1 base and J by 2 bases, 9 bases remained unmatched. Germline-derived CDR1 and CDR2 are SGHRS and YFSETQ. CDR3 in DNA: TGCGCCAGCAGCTTGCAATCTAGCGGGAGTGGCGCCTACGAGCAGTACTTC. Its protein product is CASSLQSSGSGAYEQYF.

V is TRBV25-1 and J is TRBJ2-5, with TRBD2 as a possible D gene (6 bases). Germline CDR1 and CDR2: MGHDK and SYGVNS. The CDR3 has 13 amino acids. Deletions cut 1 base from V and 6 bases from J, with 9 bases between. The CDR3 nucleotides read TGTGCCAGCAGTGAATGGGAGGAGAAGACCCAGTACTTC. Its translation: CASSEWEEKTQYF.

V gene TRBV10-3 combines with J gene TRBJ2-1; 10 bases fit TRBD1. The CDR3 extends over 13 amino acids. CDR1 and CDR2 from the germline V gene are ENHRY and SYGVKD. The V and J ends lost 10 bases and 4 bases, in that order; junction bases with no gene match: 4. CDR3 DNA sequence: TGTGCCACAAGGGGACAGGGGTACAATGAGCAGTTCTTC. Translating it yields CATRGQGYNEQFF.

This clone was observed once. The chain has TRBV18 and TRBJ2-1, with a weak D call TRBD2 (5 bases). Trimming took off 5 bases at V and 2 bases at J, with 16 bases between the two ends. Germline V gene data show CDR1 as KGHSH and CDR2 as LQKENI. The CDR3 is 16 amino acids. As DNA, the CDR3 is TGTGCCAGCTCATCTCGAGCGGAAAAAGCCTACAATGAGCAGTTCTTC. This sequence encodes CASSSRAEKAYNEQFF.

This clone was recorded once. The gene calls are TRBV6-4 and TRBJ1-1, with D perhaps matching TRBD1 (6 bases). CDR1 is MRHNA and CDR2 is SNTAGT in the germline V gene. The CDR3 loop spans 15 amino acids. With 2 bases removed from V and 1 base from J, the gap between germline ends came to 11 bases. In nucleotides, the CDR3 is TGTGCCAGCAGTGACAAAGGGACACCGAACACTGAAGCTTTCTTT. Translating it yields CASSDKGTPNTEAFF.

The rearrangement links TRBV6-1 to TRBJ2-2; D ambiguous. CDR3 length equals 11 residues. V was clipped by 5 bases and J by 7 bases, with 5 bases between them. The germline gives CDR1 MNHNS, CDR2 SASEGT. The CDR3 region is CASSFGGELFF. The DNA of the CDR3 is TGTGCCAGCAGTTTTGGCGGGGAGCTGTTTTTT.

This sequence joins TRBV7-2 and TRBJ1-4, with unresolved D. There are 13 residues in the CDR3. Trimming took off 1 base at V and 6 bases at J, with 6 bases between the two ends. Per germline, CDR1 SGHTA and CDR2 FQGNSA. The CDR3 DNA is TGTGCCAGCAGCTTAGGGATATATGAAAAACTGTTTTTT. Translated: CASSLGIYEKLFF.

This clone was seen only a few times. This chain connects TRBV15 to TRBJ2-2; D gene uncertain. Germline CDR1 is LNHNV and CDR2 is YYDKDF (reference sequence). The V end lost 0 bases, the J end lost 8 bases, and 4 bases lay between the germline ends. CDR3 size: 12 residues. This CDR3 is CATSRETGELFF. As DNA, the CDR3 is TGTGCCACCAGCAGAGAAACGGGGGAGCTGTTTTTT.

This chain links TRBV4-3 with TRBJ1-4, with D hard to call. CDR3 size: 13 residues. V was cut by 4 bases and J by 4 bases, with 7 bases left in between. Germline values: CDR1 LGHNA, CDR2 YSLEER. The CDR3 nucleotides are TGCGCCAGCAGCCGCGACTATAATGAAAAACTGTTTTTT. This codes for CASSRDYNEKLFF.

The gene calls are TRBV28 and TRBJ2-7, with 10 bases aligning to TRBD2. V lost 2 bases to trimming and J lost 7 bases; unmatched junction nucleotides: 5. Germline V lookup: CDR1 MDHEN, CDR2 SYDVKM. CDR3 length: 14 residues. Here the CDR3 DNA reads TGTGCCAGCAGTTTACTAGCGGGAGCCGGGGAGCAGTACTTC. The encoded protein is CASSLLAGAGEQYF. Full variable domain (rest looked up from reference TRBV28 and TRBJ2-7): DVKVTQSSRYLVKRTGEKVFLECVQDMDHENMFWYRQDPGLGLRLIYFSYDVKMKEKGDIPEGYSVSREKKERFSLILESASTNQTSMYLCASSLLAGAGEQYFGPGTRLTVT.

The chain is built from TRBV2 and TRBJ1-1, with D unclear. From germline, CDR1 is SNHLY and CDR2 FYNNEI. Trimming took off 9 bases at V and 0 bases at J, with 11 bases between the two ends. This CDR3 is 13 amino acids long. CDR3 in DNA: TGTGCCAGTAGCTCCGGGATGAACACTGAAGCTTTCTTT. Its protein product is CASSSGMNTEAFF.

The count of this clone is one. CDR3 sequence: CASSLFATSGNGEQYF. Here the CDR3 DNA reads TGTGCCAGCAGTTTATTTGCGACTAGCGGGAACGGCGAGCAGTACTTC. The chain uses TRBV28 and TRBJ2-7; 11 nucleotides align to TRBD2. Germline V gene lookup returns CDR1 MDHEN and CDR2 SYDVKM. V shed 1 base and J 6 bases; nucleotides not matched to a gene: 8. The CDR3 consists of 16 residues. Full variable domain (outside the CDR3, taken from reference TRBV28 and TRBJ2-7): DVKVTQSSRYLVKRTGEKVFLECVQDMDHENMFWYRQDPGLGLRLIYFSYDVKMKEKGDIPEGYSVSREKKERFSLILESASTNQTSMYLCASSLFATSGNGEQYFGPGTRLTVT.

The table lists this clone with a few counts. The chain has TRBV19 and TRBJ1-1; maybe TRBD1 (6 bases). Germline CDR1 is LNHDA and CDR2 is SQIVND (reference sequence). The CDR3 loop spans 15 amino acids. Trimming pared 7 bases from V and 0 bases from J, leaving 15 bases between. As DNA, the CDR3 is TGTGCCAGTACCCCACAGACAGGCCTGAACACTGAAGCTTTCTTT. Amino acids: CASTPQTGLNTEAFF. Filled out from reference TRBV19 and TRBJ1-1, the complete variable domain reads DGGITQSPKYLFRKEGQNVTLSCEQNLNHDAMYWYRQDPGQGLRLIYYSQIVNDFQKGDIAEGYSVSREKKESFPLTVTSAQKNPTAFYLCASTPQTGLNTEAFFGQGTRLTVV.

This chain connects TRBV7-9 to TRBJ2-5; D call uncertain. The DNA end is more similar to TRBJ2-7, so the J call may be wrong. CDR1 and CDR2 (germline): SEHNR, FQNEAQ (reference sequence). CDR3 length equals 13 residues. This CDR3 reads CASSLFGSYEQYF. CDR3 sequence (DNA): TGTGCCAGCAGCTTGTTCGGATCCTACGAGCAGTACTTC.

The rearrangement links TRBV28 to TRBJ1-1; no firm D call. This CDR3 contains 14 residues. Trimming shortened V by 7 bases and J by 0 bases, and 12 bases separated the two germline ends. The V gene's germline CDR1 is MDHEN and CDR2 SYDVKM. CDR3: CASTPLGLNTEAFF. In nucleotides, the CDR3 is TGTGCCAGCACCCCCCTTGGATTGAACACTGAAGCTTTCTTT.

As to this clone: A read error may produce the germline difference seen at one junction end. This sequence joins TRBV28 and TRBJ1-4; 7 bases are a match to TRBD1. Germline lookup yields CDR1 MDHEN and CDR2 SYDVKM. The CDR3 totals 15 residues. The CDR3 DNA is TGTGCCAGCAGTCCGATAACGGACAGGTATGGAAAAACTGTTTTT. Its protein product is CASSPITDRYGKTVF. Based on the CDR3 plus reference TRBV28 and TRBJ1-4, the full variable domain is DVKVTQSSRYLVKRTGEKVFLECVQDMDHENMFWYRQDPGLGLRLIYFSYDVKMKEKGDIPEGYSVSREKKERFSLILESASTNQTSMYLCASSPITDRYGKTVFGSGTQLSVL.